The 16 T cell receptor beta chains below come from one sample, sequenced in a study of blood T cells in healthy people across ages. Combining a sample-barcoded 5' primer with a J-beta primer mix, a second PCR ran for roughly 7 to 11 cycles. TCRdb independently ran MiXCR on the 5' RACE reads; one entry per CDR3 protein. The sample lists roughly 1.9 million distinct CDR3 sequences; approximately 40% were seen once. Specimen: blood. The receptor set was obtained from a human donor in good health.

The CDR3 coding sequence is TGCAGCGTTGAAAGGATAGTCGAAAACATTCAGTACTTC. Translation gives CSVERIVENIQYF. The chain links TRBV29-1 to TRBJ2-4, with D hard to call. Germline assignment: CDR1 SQVTM and CDR2 ANQGSEA. V shed 2 bases and J shed 5 bases, with 10 bases lying between them. The CDR3 is made up of 13 amino acids.

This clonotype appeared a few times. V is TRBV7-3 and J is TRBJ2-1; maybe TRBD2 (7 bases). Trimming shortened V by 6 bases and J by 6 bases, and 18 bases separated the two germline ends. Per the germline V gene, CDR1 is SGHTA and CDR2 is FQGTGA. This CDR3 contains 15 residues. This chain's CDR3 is CASSPLGGAPNEQFF. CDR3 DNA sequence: TGTGCCAGCAGTCCCTTAGGGGGGGCCCCCAATGAGCAGTTCTTC.

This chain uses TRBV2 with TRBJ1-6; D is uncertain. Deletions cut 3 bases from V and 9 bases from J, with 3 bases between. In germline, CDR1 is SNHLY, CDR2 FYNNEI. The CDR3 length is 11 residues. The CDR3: CASSEVSPLHF. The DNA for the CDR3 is TGTGCCAGCAGTGAGGTTTCACCCCTCCACTTT.

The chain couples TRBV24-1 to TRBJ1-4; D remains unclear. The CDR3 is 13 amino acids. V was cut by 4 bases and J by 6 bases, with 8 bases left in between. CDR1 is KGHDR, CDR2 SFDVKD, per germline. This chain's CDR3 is CATSDGGHEKLFF. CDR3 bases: TGTGCCACCAGTGACGGTGGTCATGAAAAACTGTTTTTT.

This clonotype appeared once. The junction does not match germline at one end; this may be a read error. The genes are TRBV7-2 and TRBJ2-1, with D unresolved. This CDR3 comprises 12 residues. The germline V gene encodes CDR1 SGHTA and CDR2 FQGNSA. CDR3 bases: TGTGCCAGCAGCTTCGCCTACAATGAGCGGTTCTTC. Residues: CASSFAYNERFF.

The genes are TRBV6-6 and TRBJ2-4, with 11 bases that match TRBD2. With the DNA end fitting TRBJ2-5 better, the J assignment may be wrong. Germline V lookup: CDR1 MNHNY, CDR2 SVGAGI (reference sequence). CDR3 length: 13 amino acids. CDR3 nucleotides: TGTGCCAGCTATAGCGGGGGGGGAGAGACCCAGTACTTC. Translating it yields CASYSGGGETQYF.

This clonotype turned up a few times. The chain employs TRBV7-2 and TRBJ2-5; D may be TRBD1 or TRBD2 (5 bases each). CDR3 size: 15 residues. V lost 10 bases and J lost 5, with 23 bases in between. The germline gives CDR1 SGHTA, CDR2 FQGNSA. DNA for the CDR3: TGTGCCACCATCCCCGGGGCTAACTCTGAGGAGACCCAGTACTTC. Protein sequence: CATIPGANSEETQYF.

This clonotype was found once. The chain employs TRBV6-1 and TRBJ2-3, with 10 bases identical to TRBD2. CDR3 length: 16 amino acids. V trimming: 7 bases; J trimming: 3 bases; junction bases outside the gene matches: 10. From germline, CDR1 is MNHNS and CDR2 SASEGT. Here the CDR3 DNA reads TGTGCCAGCAAAGGGGGTATAGCGGGGGGAACAGATACGCAGTATTTT. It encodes CASKGGIAGGTDTQYF.

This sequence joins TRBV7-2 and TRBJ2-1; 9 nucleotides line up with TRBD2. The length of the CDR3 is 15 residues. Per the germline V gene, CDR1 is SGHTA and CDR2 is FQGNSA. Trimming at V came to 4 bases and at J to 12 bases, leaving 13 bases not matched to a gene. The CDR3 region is CASSSRGGPGDGQFF. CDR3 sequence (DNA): TGTGCCAGCAGCTCGCGGGGGGGCCCAGGGGATGGGCAGTTCTTC.

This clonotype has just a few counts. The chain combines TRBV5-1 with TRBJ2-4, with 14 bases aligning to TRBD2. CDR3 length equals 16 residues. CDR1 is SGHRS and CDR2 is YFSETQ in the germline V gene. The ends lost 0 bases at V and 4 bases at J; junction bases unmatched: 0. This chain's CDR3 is CASSLGTSGGKNIQYF. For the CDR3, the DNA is TGCGCCAGCAGCTTGGGGACTAGCGGGGGGAAAAACATTCAGTACTTC.

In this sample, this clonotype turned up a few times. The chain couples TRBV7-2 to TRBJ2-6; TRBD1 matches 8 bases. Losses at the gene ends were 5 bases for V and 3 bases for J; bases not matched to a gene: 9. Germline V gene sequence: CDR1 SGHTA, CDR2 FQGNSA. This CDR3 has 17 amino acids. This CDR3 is CASSRQGAGGGANVLTF. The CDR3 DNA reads TGTGCCAGCAGCCGGCAGGGGGCTGGAGGTGGGGCCAACGTCCTGACTTTC.

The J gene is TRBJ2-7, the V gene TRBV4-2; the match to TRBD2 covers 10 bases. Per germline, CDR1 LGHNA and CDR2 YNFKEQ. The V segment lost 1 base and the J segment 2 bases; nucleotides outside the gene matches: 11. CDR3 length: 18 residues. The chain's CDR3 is CASSQAASLAGVAYEQYF. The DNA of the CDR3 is TGTGCCAGCAGCCAAGCGGCCAGCCTAGCGGGGGTTGCCTACGAGCAGTACTTC.

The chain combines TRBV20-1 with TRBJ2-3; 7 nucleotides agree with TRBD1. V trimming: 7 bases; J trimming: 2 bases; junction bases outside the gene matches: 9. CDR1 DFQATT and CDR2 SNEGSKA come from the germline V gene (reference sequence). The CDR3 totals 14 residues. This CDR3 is CSVLRDSNTDTQYF. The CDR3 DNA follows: TGCAGTGTCCTCCGGGACAGTAACACAGATACGCAGTATTTT.

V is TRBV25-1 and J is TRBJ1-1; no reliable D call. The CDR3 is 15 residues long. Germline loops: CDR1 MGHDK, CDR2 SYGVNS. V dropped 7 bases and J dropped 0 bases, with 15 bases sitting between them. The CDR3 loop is CASMPGLGMNTEAFF. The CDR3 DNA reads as TGTGCCAGCATGCCCGGTCTGGGGATGAACACTGAAGCTTTCTTT.

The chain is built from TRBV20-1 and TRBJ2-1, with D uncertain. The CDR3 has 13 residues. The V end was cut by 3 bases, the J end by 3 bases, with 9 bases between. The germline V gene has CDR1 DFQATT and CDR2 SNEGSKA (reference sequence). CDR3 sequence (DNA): TGCAGTGCTAGGGGTTGGGGCTACAATGAGCAGTTCTTC. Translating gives CSARGWGYNEQFF.

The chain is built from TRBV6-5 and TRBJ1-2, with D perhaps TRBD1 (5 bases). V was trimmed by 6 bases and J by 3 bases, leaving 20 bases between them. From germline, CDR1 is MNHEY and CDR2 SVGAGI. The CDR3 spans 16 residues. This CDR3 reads CASSVRRGWIYYGYTF. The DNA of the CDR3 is TGTGCCAGCAGCGTGAGGCGGGGCTGGATATACTATGGCTACACCTTC.